These T cell receptor beta chains were read from a single sample in a study of T cell repertoires in ileal Crohn's disease. Sequenced by immunoSEQ multiplex PCR; TCRdb stores in-frame clones only, minus some. The sample includes more than 9,500 clones, 75% to 90% of them seen just once. Sequencing input: ileal tissue. The source of these receptors is an adult with Crohn's disease. Each CDR3 is given with its conserved first and last residue. The D gene is left open where the match is weak. Clone size is not always given. Where it is, it says once, few, many or a class for expanded clones.

j_gene: TRBJ1-1; abundance: NA; d_gene: NA; len: 15; v_gene: TRBV5-1; CDR3aa: CASSQRTDMNTEAFF; CDR3nt: TGCGCCAGCAGCCAGCGGACAGACATGAACACTGAAGCTTTCTTT
j_gene: TRBJ2-1; abundance: NA; d_gene: NA; len: 13; v_gene: TRBV6-5; CDR3aa: CASSYRETNEQFF; CDR3nt: TGTGCCAGCAGTTACAGGGAGACGAATGAGCAGTTCTTC
j_gene: TRBJ1-2; abundance: once; d_gene: TRBD1; len: 13; v_gene: TRBV6-1; CDR3aa: CASRRQGMDGYTF; CDR3nt: TGTGCCAGCAGGAGACAGGGAATGGATGGCTACACCTTC
j_gene: TRBJ2-2; abundance: NA; d_gene: TRBD1; len: 14; v_gene: TRBV6-4; CDR3aa: CASSDGQGTGELFF; CDR3nt: TGTGCCAGCAGTGACGGACAGGGCACCGGGGAGCTGTTTTTT
j_gene: TRBJ2-5; abundance: NA; d_gene: NA; len: 15; v_gene: TRBV5-1; CDR3aa: CASSLGATIKETQYF; CDR3nt: TGCGCCAGCAGCTTGGGAGCGACGATCAAAGAGACCCAGTACTTC
j_gene: TRBJ1-5; abundance: once; d_gene: NA; len: 12; v_gene: TRBV7-7; CDR3aa: CASTREGQPQHF; CDR3nt: TGTGCTAGCACCAGGGAGGGCCAGCCCCAGCATTTT
j_gene: TRBJ1-1; abundance: NA; d_gene: NA; len: 11; v_gene: TRBV30; CDR3aa: CAWTGSLGAFF; CDR3nt: TGTGCCTGGACGGGGAGTTTGGGTGCTTTCTTT
j_gene: TRBJ1-4; abundance: once; d_gene: NA; len: 15; v_gene: TRBV7-9; CDR3aa: CASSLVQGINEKLFF; CDR3nt: TGTGCCAGCAGCTTAGTCCAGGGAATCAACGAAAAACTGTTTTTT
j_gene: TRBJ1-2; abundance: few; d_gene: NA; len: 11; v_gene: TRBV6-1; CDR3aa: CASRTDYGYTF; CDR3nt: TGTGCCAGCAGGACTGACTATGGCTACACCTTC
j_gene: TRBJ1-6; abundance: NA; d_gene: TRBD1; len: 15; v_gene: TRBV4-1; CDR3aa: CASSHLGTGNSPLHF; CDR3nt: TGCGCCAGCAGCCACCTCGGGACAGGGAATTCACCCCTCCACTTT
j_gene: TRBJ1-2; abundance: NA; d_gene: TRBD1; len: 14; v_gene: TRBV5-1; CDR3aa: CASSNGDRGEGYTF; CDR3nt: TGCGCCAGCAGCAACGGAGACAGGGGTGAGGGCTACACCTTC
j_gene: TRBJ1-3; abundance: NA; d_gene: NA; len: 15; v_gene: TRBV15; CDR3aa: CATSRDPQFGNTIYF; CDR3nt: TGTGCCACCAGCAGAGATCCACAGTTCGGAAACACCATATATTTT
j_gene: TRBJ1-5; abundance: NA; d_gene: NA; len: 12; v_gene: TRBV7-9; CDR3aa: CASSRTDQPQHF; CDR3nt: TGTGCCAGCAGCCGGACAGATCAGCCCCAGCATTTT
j_gene: TRBJ2-7; abundance: NA; d_gene: NA; len: 15; v_gene: TRBV18; CDR3aa: CASSPNRDSTYEQYF; CDR3nt: TGTGCCAGCTCACCAAACCGGGACTCCACCTACGAGCAGTACTTC
j_gene: TRBJ1-4; abundance: NA; d_gene: NA; len: 15; v_gene: TRBV28; CDR3aa: CASSPAGGTNEKLFF; CDR3nt: TGTGCCAGCAGCCCAGCGGGGGGGACTAATGAAAAACTGTTTTTT
j_gene: TRBJ1-1; abundance: NA; d_gene: NA; len: 13; v_gene: TRBV9; CDR3aa: CASSVAESTEAFF; CDR3nt: TGTGCCAGCAGCGTAGCGGAGAGCACTGAAGCTTTCTTT
j_gene: TRBJ2-7; abundance: few; d_gene: TRBD2; len: 14; v_gene: TRBV6-1; CDR3aa: CASTRGGSSYEQYF; CDR3nt: TGTGCCAGCACCCGGGGGGGCAGCTCCTACGAGCAGTACTTC
j_gene: TRBJ1-4; abundance: NA; d_gene: TRBD1; len: 15; v_gene: TRBV5-1; CDR3aa: CASSPAGTENEKLFF; CDR3nt: TGCGCCAGCAGTCCGGCCGGGACAGAGAATGAAAAACTGTTTTTT
j_gene: TRBJ1-2; abundance: NA; d_gene: TRBD1; len: 13; v_gene: TRBV9; CDR3aa: CASRTGTGLGYTF; CDR3nt: TGTGCCAGCAGGACAGGGACAGGGTTAGGCTACACCTTC
j_gene: TRBJ1-1; abundance: few; d_gene: NA; len: 12; v_gene: TRBV6-5; CDR3aa: CASSGQNTEAFF; CDR3nt: TGTGCCAGTTCAGGACAGAACACTGAAGCTTTCTTT
j_gene: TRBJ1-2; abundance: NA; d_gene: NA; len: 12; v_gene: TRBV19; CDR3aa: CASSIAGVGYTF; CDR3nt: TGTGCCAGTAGTATCGCCGGGGTGGGCTACACCTTC
j_gene: TRBJ2-7; abundance: NA; d_gene: NA; len: 13; v_gene: TRBV5-6; CDR3aa: CASSFDRVYEQYF; CDR3nt: TGTGCCAGCAGCTTCGACAGAGTATACGAGCAGTACTTC
j_gene: TRBJ2-1; abundance: NA; d_gene: NA; len: 15; v_gene: TRBV19; CDR3aa: CASSISLSKYNEQFF; CDR3nt: TGTGCCAGTAGTATCTCTTTAAGCAAATACAATGAGCAGTTCTTC
j_gene: TRBJ2-4; abundance: NA; d_gene: TRBD2; len: 16; v_gene: TRBV4-2; CDR3aa: CASSQEIAGESNIQYF; CDR3nt: TGTGCCAGCAGCCAAGAGATAGCGGGAGAATCGAACATTCAGTACTTC
j_gene: TRBJ2-5; abundance: NA; d_gene: NA; len: 14; v_gene: TRBV13; CDR3aa: CASSSFDRTETQYF; CDR3nt: TGTGCCAGCAGCTCCTTTGACAGAACAGAGACCCAGTACTTC
j_gene: TRBJ2-1; abundance: NA; d_gene: TRBD1; len: 14; v_gene: TRBV27; CDR3aa: CASRTLQGFDEQFF; CDR3nt: TGTGCCAGCCGGACACTACAGGGGTTCGATGAGCAGTTCTTC
j_gene: TRBJ1-2; abundance: NA; d_gene: NA; len: 15; v_gene: TRBV5-1; CDR3aa: CASSWGAHISYGYTF; CDR3nt: TGCGCCAGCAGTTGGGGCGCTCACATCTCGTATGGCTACACCTTC
j_gene: TRBJ1-3; abundance: NA; d_gene: NA; len: 14; v_gene: TRBV4-2; CDR3aa: CASSQAGDGNTIYF; CDR3nt: TGTGCCAGCAGCCAAGCGGGGGATGGAAACACCATATATTTT
j_gene: TRBJ2-1; abundance: NA; d_gene: TRBD2; len: 18; v_gene: TRBV5-1; CDR3aa: CASSLVGLAIYSYNEQFF; CDR3nt: TGCGCCAGCAGCTTGGTGGGACTAGCTATCTACTCCTACAATGAGCAGTTCTTC
j_gene: TRBJ2-1; abundance: NA; d_gene: TRBD2; len: 15; v_gene: TRBV4-2; CDR3aa: CASSSLAGAYNEQFF; CDR3nt: TGTGCCAGCAGTTCACTAGCGGGGGCCTACAATGAGCAGTTCTTC
j_gene: TRBJ1-2; abundance: once; d_gene: TRBD1; len: 12; v_gene: TRBV6-1; CDR3aa: CASNEGGRGYTF; CDR3nt: TGTGCCAGCAACGAAGGGGGCCGGGGCTACACCTTC
j_gene: TRBJ2-2; abundance: NA; d_gene: TRBD2; len: 16; v_gene: TRBV7-8; CDR3aa: CASSLQAGGSTGELFF; CDR3nt: TGTGCCAGCAGCTTACAAGCGGGAGGGAGCACCGGGGAGCTGTTTTTT
j_gene: TRBJ2-1; abundance: once; d_gene: NA; len: 12; v_gene: TRBV19; CDR3aa: CASKGVGNEQFF; CDR3nt: TGTGCCAGTAAGGGGGTAGGCAATGAGCAGTTCTTC
j_gene: TRBJ1-1; abundance: once; d_gene: NA; len: 15; v_gene: TRBV18; CDR3aa: CASSSGHIMNTEAFF; CDR3nt: TGTGCCAGCTCATCGGGACATATAATGAACACTGAAGCTTTCTTT
j_gene: TRBJ1-5; abundance: NA; d_gene: NA; len: 13; v_gene: TRBV6-1; CDR3aa: CASSEGPRQPQHF; CDR3nt: TGTGCCAGCAGTGAAGGGCCTAGGCAGCCCCAGCATTTT